Listed below are T cell receptor beta chains from one sample, sequenced in a study of T-cell reconstitution after alpha-beta-depleted transplantation in children. MiXCR, run by TCRdb on the PCR reads, gives a single entry per CDR3 protein. The repertoire holds 750,000 to 950,000 distinct CDR3 sequences, with approximately 15% as singletons. The input for sequencing was PBMCs, mostly from graft donor cells, taken 360 days after TCRalphabeta/CD19-depleted stem cell transplant. These receptors originate from a male patient between 10 and 17 years old who had a stem cell transplant for acute lymphoblastic leukemia, so the T cells may come from the graft donor. Both conserved end residues are trimmed from each CDR3.

v_gene	j_gene	CDR3aa
TRBV24-1	TRBJ2-1	ATSAREGPRNEQF
TRBV12-3/TRBV12-4	TRBJ2-1	ASSSPGQRSGLRNEQF
TRBV4-1	TRBJ2-1	ASSQGRANSYNEQF
TRBV27	TRBJ2-7	ASTRTGDTYEQY
TRBV7-2	TRBJ2-7	ASSFKTGPFDEQY
TRBV7-9	TRBJ1-1	ASSQQGRNTEAF
TRBV15	TRBJ2-7	ATSKLTGRPTEEQY
TRBV7-8	TRBJ2-7	ASRDSYYEQY
TRBV4-2	TRBJ2-3	ASSLRTGAGTDTQY
TRBV7-6	TRBJ2-7	ASSQDVASYEQY
TRBV24-1	TRBJ2-7	ATRQTYEQY
TRBV29-1	TRBJ2-5	SVEGWQKETQY
TRBV4-1	TRBJ2-4	ASSPGVGARDKNIQY
TRBV12-3/TRBV12-4	TRBJ1-6	ASSFRGLNSPLH
TRBV29-1	TRBJ2-6	SVPTTGGPGANVLT
TRBV14	TRBJ2-7	ASSQVRRVYEQY
TRBV9	TRBJ2-7	ASSPSSGSYEQY
TRBV5-1	TRBJ2-5	ASSLISKATVY
TRBV24-1	TRBJ2-1	ATSDLGPSSYNEQF
TRBV6-5	TRBJ2-3	ASSYSGQTYTDTQY
TRBV7-6	TRBJ2-1	ASSLTGTDNEQF
TRBV20-1	TRBJ2-1	SASSRADNEQF
TRBV7-8	TRBJ2-2	ASSSGLAGDRNTGELF
TRBV7-6	TRBJ1-1	ASTPGSLNTEAF
TRBV20-1	TRBJ1-2	SASLRDSYGYT
TRBV7-6	TRBJ2-7	ASSLGEGPHYEQY
TRBV4-1	TRBJ2-5	ASSQDPPGQYQETQY
TRBV15	TRBJ2-1	ATIDGGLGSNEQF
TRBV2	TRBJ2-7	ASFLYEQY
TRBV12-3/TRBV12-4	TRBJ1-1	ASTWTGHEAF
TRBV5-1	TRBJ2-2	ASSLGRWSPGELF
TRBV5-1	TRBJ1-2	ASSLSGSTTLNYGYT
TRBV29-1	TRBJ2-7	SVEFNYEQY
TRBV20-1	TRBJ2-1	SARGRGFYNEQF
TRBV9	TRBJ2-2	ASSEWSRGRGELF
TRBV12-3/TRBV12-4	TRBJ2-7	ASTTTQSYEQY
TRBV5-1	TRBJ1-1	ASRRGADTEAF
TRBV7-6	TRBJ2-1	ASSLPGESYNEQF
TRBV7-7	TRBJ2-1	ASSDGSYNEQF
TRBV13	TRBJ2-7	ASSSYDYEQY
TRBV2	TRBJ1-4	ASRTEYNEKLF
TRBV5-1	TRBJ1-1	ASSLTTGQANTEAF